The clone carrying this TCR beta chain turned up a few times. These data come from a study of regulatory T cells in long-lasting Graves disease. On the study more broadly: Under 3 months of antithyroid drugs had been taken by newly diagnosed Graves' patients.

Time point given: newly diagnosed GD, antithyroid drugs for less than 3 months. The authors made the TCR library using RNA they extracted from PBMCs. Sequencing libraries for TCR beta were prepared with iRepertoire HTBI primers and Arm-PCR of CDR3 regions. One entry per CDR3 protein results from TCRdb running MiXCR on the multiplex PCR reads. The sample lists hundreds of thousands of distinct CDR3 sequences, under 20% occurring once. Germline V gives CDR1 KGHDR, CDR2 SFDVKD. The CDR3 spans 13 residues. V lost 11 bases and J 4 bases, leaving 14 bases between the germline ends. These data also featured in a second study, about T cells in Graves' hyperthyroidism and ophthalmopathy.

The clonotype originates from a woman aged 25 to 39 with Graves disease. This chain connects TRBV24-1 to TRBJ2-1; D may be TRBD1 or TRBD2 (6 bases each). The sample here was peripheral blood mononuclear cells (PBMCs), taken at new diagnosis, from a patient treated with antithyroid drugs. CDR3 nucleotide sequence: TGTGCCATCAAGGGGGGAAAATACAATGAGCAGTTCTTC. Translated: CAIKGGKYNEQFF.